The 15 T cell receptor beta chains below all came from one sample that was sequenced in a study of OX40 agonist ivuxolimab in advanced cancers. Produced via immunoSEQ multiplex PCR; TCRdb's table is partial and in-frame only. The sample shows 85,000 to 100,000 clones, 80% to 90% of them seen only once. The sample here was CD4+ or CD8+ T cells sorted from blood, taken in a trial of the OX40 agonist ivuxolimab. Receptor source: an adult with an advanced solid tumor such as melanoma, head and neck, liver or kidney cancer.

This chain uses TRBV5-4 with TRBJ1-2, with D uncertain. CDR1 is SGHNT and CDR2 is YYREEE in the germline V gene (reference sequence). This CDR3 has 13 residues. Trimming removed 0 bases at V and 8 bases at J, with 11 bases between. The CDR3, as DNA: TGTGCCAGCAGCTTGGACCGCGTGGAAGGCTACACCTTC. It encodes CASSLDRVEGYTF.

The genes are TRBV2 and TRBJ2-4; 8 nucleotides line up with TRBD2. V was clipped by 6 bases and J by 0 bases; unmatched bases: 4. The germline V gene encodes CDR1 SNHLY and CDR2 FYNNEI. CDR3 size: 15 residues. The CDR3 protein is CASRDSGIAKNIQYF. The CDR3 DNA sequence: TGTGCCAGCAGGGATAGCGGGATAGCCAAAAACATTCAGTACTTC.

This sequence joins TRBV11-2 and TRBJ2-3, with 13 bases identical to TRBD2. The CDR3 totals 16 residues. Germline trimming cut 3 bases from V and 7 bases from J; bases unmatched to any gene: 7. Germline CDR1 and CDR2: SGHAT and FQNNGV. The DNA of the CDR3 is TGTGCCAGCAGCTTGTCAACTAGCGGGGGGGCCAATACGCAGTATTTT. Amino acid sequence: CASSLSTSGGANTQYF.

The CDR3 here is CASSSTGRSPHTGELFF. The CDR3 region has the DNA TGTGCCAGCAGTTCAACCGGACGATCACCTCACACCGGGGAGCTGTTTTTT. This chain uses TRBV28 with TRBJ2-2; no firm D call. This CDR3 comprises 17 residues. Trimming removed 4 bases at V and 3 bases at J, with 18 bases between. Germline lookup yields CDR1 MDHEN and CDR2 SYDVKM. Combining the CDR3 with reference TRBV28 and TRBJ2-2 gives the whole variable domain DVKVTQSSRYLVKRTGEKVFLECVQDMDHENMFWYRQDPGLGLRLIYFSYDVKMKEKGDIPEGYSVSREKKERFSLILESASTNQTSMYLCASSSTGRSPHTGELFFGEGSRLTVL.

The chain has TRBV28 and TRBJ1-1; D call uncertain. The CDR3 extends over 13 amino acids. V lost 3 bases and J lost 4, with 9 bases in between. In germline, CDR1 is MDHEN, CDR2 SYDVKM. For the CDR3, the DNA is TGTGCCAGCAGTTTTATAGGGAGCACTGAAGCTTTCTTT. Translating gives CASSFIGSTEAFF.

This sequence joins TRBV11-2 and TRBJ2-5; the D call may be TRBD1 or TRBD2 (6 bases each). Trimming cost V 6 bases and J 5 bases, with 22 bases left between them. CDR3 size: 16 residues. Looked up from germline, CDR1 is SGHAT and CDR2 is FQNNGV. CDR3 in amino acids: CASSQIGGRALETQYF. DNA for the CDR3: TGTGCCAGCAGTCAGATCGGGGGCAGGGCCTTGGAGACCCAGTACTTC.

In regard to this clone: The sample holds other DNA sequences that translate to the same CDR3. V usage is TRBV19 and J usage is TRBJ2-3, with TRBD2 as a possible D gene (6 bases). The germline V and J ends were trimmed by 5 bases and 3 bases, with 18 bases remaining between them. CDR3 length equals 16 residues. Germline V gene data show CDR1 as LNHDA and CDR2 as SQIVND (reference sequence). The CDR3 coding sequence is TGTGCCAGTAGTCCGGGACTTTCGGCCGGTACAGATACGCAGTATTTT. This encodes CASSPGLSAGTDTQYF.

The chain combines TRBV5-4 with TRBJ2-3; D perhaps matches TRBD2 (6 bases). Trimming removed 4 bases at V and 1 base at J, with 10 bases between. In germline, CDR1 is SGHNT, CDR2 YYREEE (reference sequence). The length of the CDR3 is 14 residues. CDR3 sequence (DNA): TGTGCCAGCAGCCCGGGGGACCGCACAGATACGCAGTATTTT. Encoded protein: CASSPGDRTDTQYF.

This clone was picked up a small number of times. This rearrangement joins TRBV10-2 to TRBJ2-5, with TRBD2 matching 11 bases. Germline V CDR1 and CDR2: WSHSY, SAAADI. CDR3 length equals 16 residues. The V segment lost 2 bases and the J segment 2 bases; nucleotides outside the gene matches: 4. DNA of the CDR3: TGCGCCAGCAGTGAGAGAATAGCGGGGGGGCAAGAGACCCAGTACTTC. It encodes CASSERIAGGQETQYF.

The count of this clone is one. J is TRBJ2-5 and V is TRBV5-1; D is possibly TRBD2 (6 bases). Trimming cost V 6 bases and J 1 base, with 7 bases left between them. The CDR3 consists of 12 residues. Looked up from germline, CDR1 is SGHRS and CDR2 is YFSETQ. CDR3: CASKRAQETQYF. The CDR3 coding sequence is TGCGCCAGCAAGCGGGCCCAAGAGACCCAGTACTTC.

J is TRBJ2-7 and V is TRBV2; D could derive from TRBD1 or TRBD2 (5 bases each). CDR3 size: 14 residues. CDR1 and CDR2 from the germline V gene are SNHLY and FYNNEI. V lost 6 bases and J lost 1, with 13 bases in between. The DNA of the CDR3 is TGTGCCAGCAGGCCCGGGACCGAGTCCTACGAGCAGTACTTC. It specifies CASRPGTESYEQYF.

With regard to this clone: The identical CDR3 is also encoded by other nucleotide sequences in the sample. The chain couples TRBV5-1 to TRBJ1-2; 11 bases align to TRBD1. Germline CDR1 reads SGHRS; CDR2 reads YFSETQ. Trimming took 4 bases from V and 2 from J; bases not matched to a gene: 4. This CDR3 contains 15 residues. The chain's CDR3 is CASSPGQGANYGYTF. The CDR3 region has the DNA TGCGCCAGCAGCCCAGGACAGGGGGCAAACTATGGCTACACCTTC.

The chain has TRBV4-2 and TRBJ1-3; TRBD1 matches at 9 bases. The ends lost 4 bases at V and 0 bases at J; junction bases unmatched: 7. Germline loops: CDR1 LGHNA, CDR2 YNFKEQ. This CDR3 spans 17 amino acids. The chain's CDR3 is CASSRDREISSGNTIYF. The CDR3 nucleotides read TGTGCCAGCAGCCGGGACAGGGAAATTAGCTCTGGAAACACCATATATTTT.

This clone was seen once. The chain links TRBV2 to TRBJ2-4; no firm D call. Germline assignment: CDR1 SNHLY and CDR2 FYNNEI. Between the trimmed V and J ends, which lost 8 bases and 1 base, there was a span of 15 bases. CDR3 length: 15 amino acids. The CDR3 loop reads CASHGRTEAKNIQYF. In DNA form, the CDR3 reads TGTGCCAGCCATGGACGGACCGAGGCCAAAAACATTCAGTACTTC.

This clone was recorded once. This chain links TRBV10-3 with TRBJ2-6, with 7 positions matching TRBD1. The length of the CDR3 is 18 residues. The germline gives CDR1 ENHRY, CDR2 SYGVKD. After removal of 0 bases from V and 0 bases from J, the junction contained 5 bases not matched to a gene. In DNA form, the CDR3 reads TGTGCCATCAGTGAGTCTGGGACAGCAAGCTCTGGGGCCAACGTCCTGACTTTC. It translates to CAISESGTASSGANVLTF.